This T cell receptor (beta chain) was found in a study of cytomegalovirus exposure and HLA in healthy donors. Study-wide findings and caveats: Several V segments, TRBV6-2 and TRBV6-3 among them, could not be told apart and were dropped. A highly shared variant cluster was judged a likely technical artifact. Analyses of presence and absence presupposed an approximately uniform sequencing depth across donors.

PCR involved 60 Vbeta and 13 Jbeta primers. Sequencing was performed with immunoSEQ multiplex PCR; in TCRdb, only in-frame clones are kept and a portion is missing. The table includes 150,000 to 200,000 clones, 80% to 90% detected once. On this clone: Antigen specificity is unknown.

The CDR3 runs to 13 residues. Trimming removed 6 bases at V and 6 bases at J, with 14 bases between. Germline CDR1 is MNHEY and CDR2 is SVGAGI. The receptor comes from a man aged 45 to 65 in good health and CMV-seropositive. Material for sequencing was PBMCs. This chain links TRBV6-5 with TRBJ1-2; no reliable D call. Here the CDR3 reads CASSGRTYDGYTF. For the CDR3, the DNA is TGTGCCAGCAGCGGTAGGACTTATGATGGCTACACCTTC.